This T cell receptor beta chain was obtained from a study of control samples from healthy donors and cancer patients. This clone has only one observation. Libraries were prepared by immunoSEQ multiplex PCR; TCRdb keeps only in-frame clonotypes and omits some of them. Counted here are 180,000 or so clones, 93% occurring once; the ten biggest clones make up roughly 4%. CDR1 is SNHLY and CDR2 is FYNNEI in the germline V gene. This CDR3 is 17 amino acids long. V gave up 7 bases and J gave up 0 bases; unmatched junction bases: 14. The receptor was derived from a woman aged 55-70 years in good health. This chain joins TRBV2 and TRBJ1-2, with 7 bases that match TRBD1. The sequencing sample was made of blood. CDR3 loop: CASIRQGDELANYGYTF. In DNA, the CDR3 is TGTGCCAGCATTCGACAGGGAGACGAATTAGCTAACTATGGCTACACCTTC.